The clone carrying this T cell receptor (beta chain) was seen more than once but under ten times. Its cognate antigen is unknown. The data stem from a study of T cell repertoires in cytomegalovirus infection. Whole-study context: Recently identified HLA-C-restricted CMV epitopes were used, and well-studied HLA-B-restricted CMV epitopes were used as well. Public signatures in TCR beta pointed to CMV infection and matching HLA type.

The length of the CDR3 is 13 residues. The V gene lost 5 bases and the J gene lost 7 bases, with 12 bases spanning the gap. CDR1 is LNHNV and CDR2 is YYDKDF in the germline V gene (reference sequence). TCRdb re-called the reads through MiXCR, storing one row per CDR3 protein. Of approximately 270,000 distinct CDR3 sequences in the sample, approximately 22% were seen once. Regarding the study as a whole: Based on cumulative public TCR beta family frequency, carriers of CMV plus the relevant HLA were identified. CMV-specific HLA-C-restricted TCR beta clonotypes dominated the ex vivo response.

Here the sequenced sample was cultured PBMCs, taken from culture after CMV antigen stimulation. The origin of this receptor is a human donor in good health (CMV status not recorded). Some clones in this sample may be carry-over from other donors' samples. This rearrangement joins TRBV15 to TRBJ2-1, with D possibly matching TRBD2 (5 bases). CDR3 sequence: CATSSTRLNEQFF. In DNA, the CDR3 is TGTGCCACCAGCTCCACTAGGTTGAATGAGCAGTTCTTC.